The 27 T cell receptor beta chains given below trace back to one sample, sequenced in a study of shared clonotypes between healthy human individuals. Generated by immunoSEQ multiplex PCR, the TCRdb table keeps only in-frame clones and is missing some. The sample includes roughly 700,000 clones, under 80% of them seen just once. Sequencing was carried out using memory CD4+ T cells sorted from blood. Described subset: CD45RA-negative fraction. These TCRs come from a woman aged 25 to 39 in good health.

The CDR3 DNA reads as TGTGCCAGCAGCTTAGAGGGCGGTTTGCCCCAGCATTTT. This gives the protein CASSLEGGLPQHF. The rearrangement uses TRBV11-2 and TRBJ1-5; D remains unclear. Germline V gene lookup returns CDR1 SGHAT and CDR2 FQNNGV. This CDR3 spans 13 amino acids. The V gene lost 0 bases and the J gene lost 9 bases, with 9 bases spanning the gap.

This chain uses TRBV6-1 with TRBJ1-3; no clear D gene. With 6 bases removed from V and 0 bases from J, the gap between germline ends came to 6 bases. CDR1 MNHNS and CDR2 SASEGT come from the germline V gene. CDR3 length: 13 amino acids. For the CDR3, the DNA is TGTGCCAGCAGGTTCTTCTCTGGAAACACCATATATTTT. It translates to CASRFFSGNTIYF.

V is TRBV6-6 and J is TRBJ2-4; 10 bases agree with TRBD2. Germline CDR1 and CDR2: MNHNY and SVGAGI (reference sequence). This CDR3 spans 16 amino acids. The trim removed 2 bases at V and 1 base at J, leaving 2 bases unmatched. CDR3 bases: TGTGCCAGCAGTTACCTGGGACTAGCGGCCAAAAACATTCAGTACTTC. It yields the protein CASSYLGLAAKNIQYF.

The chain joins TRBV28 to TRBJ1-2; D may be TRBD1 (5 bases). Germline loops: CDR1 MDHEN, CDR2 SYDVKM. V was cut by 7 bases and J by 7 bases, with 16 bases left in between. The CDR3 is 13 amino acids. The CDR3 spells CASNGNIGVGYTF. In DNA form, the CDR3 reads TGTGCCAGCAACGGAAATATAGGGGTTGGCTACACCTTC.

The rearrangement uses TRBV11-2 and TRBJ2-7, with D perhaps matching TRBD1 (5 bases). V gave up 5 bases and J gave up 1 base, with 15 bases separating them. The CDR3 sequence is 15 residues long. CDR1 and CDR2 from the germline V gene are SGHAT and FQNNGV. CDR3 bases: TGTGCCAGCAGCACGGATGGGGCGATATCCTACGAGCAGTACTTC. It translates to CASSTDGAISYEQYF.

The chain joins TRBV27 to TRBJ2-1; 10 bases match TRBD2. V trimming: 6 bases; J trimming: 4 bases; junction bases outside the gene matches: 6. From germline, CDR1 is MNHEY and CDR2 SMNVEV (reference sequence). The CDR3 runs 15 residues. CDR3 sequence: CASSPGLADYNEQFF. CDR3 nucleotides: TGTGCCAGCAGCCCAGGACTAGCGGATTACAATGAGCAGTTCTTC.

Comments on this clone: Other DNA sequences in the sample encode the same CDR3. The rearrangement links TRBV5-1 to TRBJ2-3; 10 nucleotides match TRBD1. V was clipped by 0 bases and J by 4 bases; unmatched bases: 2. Germline CDR1 reads SGHRS; CDR2 reads YFSETQ. The CDR3 has 15 residues. The CDR3 nucleotides read TGCGCCAGCAGCTTGGGACAGGGGGCCCCAGATACGCAGTATTTT. It yields the protein CASSLGQGAPDTQYF.

The V call is TRBV5-1, the J call TRBJ1-5; no definite D call. The germline V gene encodes CDR1 SGHRS and CDR2 YFSETQ. The CDR3 has 13 residues. Trimming took 4 bases from V and 3 from J, leaving 8 bases between them. CDR3: CASSIGSNQPQHF. CDR3 coding DNA: TGCGCCAGCAGCATAGGATCCAATCAGCCCCAGCATTTT.

The chain has TRBV11-2 and TRBJ2-7; TRBD1 might be the D (6 bases). Germline V gives CDR1 SGHAT, CDR2 FQNNGV. The V gene lost 5 bases and the J gene lost 3 bases, with 17 bases spanning the gap. CDR3 length: 15 amino acids. The CDR3 here is CASSPVRPGVYEQYF. As DNA, the CDR3 is TGTGCCAGCAGCCCCGTGCGTCCAGGGGTCTACGAGCAGTACTTC.

The chain uses TRBV7-3 and TRBJ2-1; D remains ambiguous. Trimming shortened V by 1 base and J by 7 bases, and 5 bases separated the two germline ends. Germline lookup yields CDR1 SGHTA and CDR2 FQGTGA. CDR3 size: 12 residues. The chain's CDR3 is CASSLSLNEQFF. CDR3 nucleotide sequence: TGTGCCAGCAGCTTAAGCCTGAATGAGCAGTTCTTC.

CDR3 coding DNA: TGTGCCAGTAGTATAGTCTCCAGGGCACACTATGGCTACACCTTC. It specifies CASSIVSRAHYGYTF. This rearrangement joins TRBV19 to TRBJ1-2, with D maybe TRBD1 (5 bases). Germline CDR1 and CDR2: LNHDA and SQIVND (reference sequence). Deletions cut 1 base from V and 3 bases from J, with 12 bases between. The CDR3 has 15 amino acids.

This chain connects TRBV6-1 to TRBJ1-5, with 7 bases that match TRBD1. V lost 3 bases, J lost 7 bases, and 6 bases stayed unmatched. CDR3 size: 14 residues. Germline lookup yields CDR1 MNHNS and CDR2 SASEGT. The CDR3 is CASSEQDRVQPQHF. CDR3 DNA sequence: TGTGCCAGCAGTGAGCAAGACAGGGTCCAGCCCCAGCATTTT.

There are a few counts of this clone. The chain carries TRBV2 and TRBJ2-2, with TRBD2 identical over 13 bases. J gave up 0 bases and V 6 bases, and 4 bases lay outside the gene matches. Germline V CDR1 and CDR2: SNHLY, FYNNEI. The CDR3 covers 17 residues. CDR3 bases: TGTGCCAGCAGAGAGACTAGCGGGAGGTCGAACACCGGGGAGCTGTTTTTT. The encoded protein is CASRETSGRSNTGELFF.

This clone was detected only once. J is TRBJ2-7 and V is TRBV6-6, with D perhaps TRBD2 (6 bases). Trimming cost V 7 bases and J 4 bases, with 14 bases left between them. Germline V CDR1 and CDR2: MNHNY, SVGAGI (reference sequence). CDR3 size: 13 residues. The CDR3 DNA follows: TGTGCCAGCACCCGACTAGATACTTACGAGCAGTACTTC. Protein sequence: CASTRLDTYEQYF.

The chain has TRBV6-6 and TRBJ1-1, with a weak D call TRBD1 (5 bases). Germline loops: CDR1 MNHNY, CDR2 SVGAGI (reference sequence). The V end lost 7 bases, the J end lost 0 bases, and 12 bases lay between the germline ends. The CDR3 runs 14 residues. The CDR3 sequence is CASTRDFMNTEAFF. The CDR3, as DNA: TGTGCCAGCACACGGGACTTCATGAACACTGAAGCTTTCTTT.

This clone has at least ten counts. The J gene is TRBJ1-5, the V gene TRBV19, with D hard to call. CDR3 size: 17 residues. The germline gives CDR1 LNHDA, CDR2 SQIVND (reference sequence). CDR3 DNA sequence: TGTGCAGACCCGCTATCCCCTAAACGTGGCCTGAGGCAGCCCCAGCATTTT. Its translation: CADPLSPKRGLRQPQHF.

The V call is TRBV7-9, the J call TRBJ1-5; no clear D gene. Trimming cost V 1 base and J 4 bases, with 11 bases left between them. CDR1 and CDR2 from the germline V gene are SEHNR and FQNEAQ (reference sequence). This CDR3 comprises 15 residues. CDR3 region: CASSLDLAGNQPQHF. The CDR3, as DNA: TGTGCCAGCAGCTTAGATTTGGCCGGGAATCAGCCCCAGCATTTT.

The chain employs TRBV30 and TRBJ2-5, with 7 positions matching TRBD1. The V segment lost 1 base and the J segment 0 bases; nucleotides outside the gene matches: 2. CDR1 is GTSNPN and CDR2 is SVGIG in the germline V gene (reference sequence). The CDR3 length is 14 residues. The DNA of the CDR3 is TGTGCCTGGAGTGAACAGGGGTACCAAGAGACCCAGTACTTC. Its translation: CAWSEQGYQETQYF. The entire variable domain, with the rest obtained from reference TRBV30 and TRBJ2-5, is as follows: SQTIHQWPATLVQPVGSPLSLECTVEGTSNPNLYWYRQAAGRGLQLLFYSVGIGQISSEVPQNLSASRPQDRQFILSSKKLLLSDSGFYLCAWSEQGYQETQYFGPGTRLLVL.

The chain uses TRBV6-4 and TRBJ2-7; no clear D gene. V was trimmed by 3 bases and J by 5 bases, leaving 2 bases between them. Per the germline V gene, CDR1 is MRHNA and CDR2 is SNTAGT. The CDR3 totals 10 residues. The CDR3 coding sequence is TGTGCCAGCAGTGATAACGAGCAGTACTTC. Its translation: CASSDNEQYF.

J is TRBJ1-4 and V is TRBV28, with a possible D match to TRBD1 (6 bases). This CDR3 has 14 amino acids. Germline CDR1 and CDR2: MDHEN and SYDVKM. Deletions cut 5 bases from V and 3 bases from J, with 10 bases between. CDR3: CASSRGQSNEKLFF. CDR3 nucleotides: TGTGCCAGCAGTCGAGGACAGTCTAATGAAAAACTGTTTTTT. Drawing the rest from reference TRBV28 and TRBJ1-4, the complete variable domain is DVKVTQSSRYLVKRTGEKVFLECVQDMDHENMFWYRQDPGLGLRLIYFSYDVKMKEKGDIPEGYSVSREKKERFSLILESASTNQTSMYLCASSRGQSNEKLFFGSGTQLSVL.

This chain connects TRBV5-1 to TRBJ2-5; D is possibly TRBD1 or TRBD2 (5 bases each). The V gene lost 3 bases and the J gene lost 3 bases, with 9 bases spanning the gap. Germline-derived CDR1 and CDR2 are SGHRS and YFSETQ. The CDR3 loop spans 13 amino acids. The chain's CDR3 is CASSSGGEETQYF. For the CDR3, the DNA is TGCGCCAGCAGCTCTGGGGGAGAAGAGACCCAGTACTTC. Complete variable domain (other parts from reference TRBV5-1 and TRBJ2-5): KAGVTQTPRYLIKTRGQQVTLSCSPISGHRSVSWYQQTPGQGLQFLFEYFSETQRNKGNFPGRFSGRQFSNSRSEMNVSTLELGDSALYLCASSSGGEETQYFGPGTRLLVL.

The chain employs TRBV4-2 and TRBJ2-5, with TRBD2 matching 7 bases. J was trimmed by 2 bases and V by 0 bases; bases with no gene match: 3. CDR1 LGHNA and CDR2 YNFKEQ come from the germline V gene. The CDR3 has 15 amino acids. CDR3 in amino acids: CASSQDGTIQETQYF. The CDR3 nucleotides read TGTGCCAGCAGCCAAGATGGGACTATACAAGAGACCCAGTACTTC.

The chain links TRBV9 to TRBJ2-3, with D tentatively TRBD2 (5 bases). Trimming pared 3 bases from V and 4 bases from J, leaving 27 bases between. Germline-derived CDR1 and CDR2 are SGDLS and YYNGEE. The CDR3 consists of 19 residues. This CDR3 is CASSASRGWGGNLADTQYF. DNA for the CDR3: TGTGCCAGCAGCGCGTCCAGAGGGTGGGGTGGGAATTTGGCAGATACGCAGTATTTT.

CDR3 in DNA: TGCAGCGCCCAAGGAGCGGGAAATGAAAAACTGTTTTTT. It codes for CSAQGAGNEKLFF. The J gene is TRBJ1-4, the V gene TRBV29-1; D is unresolved. V lost 7 bases, J lost 5 bases, and 14 bases lay in between. This CDR3 has 13 amino acids. Germline V lookup: CDR1 SQVTM, CDR2 ANQGSEA.

The gene calls are TRBV2 and TRBJ1-1, with D perhaps matching TRBD1 (6 bases). V lost 10 bases and J 0 bases, leaving 15 bases between the germline ends. The CDR3 has 14 residues. Germline values: CDR1 SNHLY, CDR2 FYNNEI. In nucleotides, the CDR3 is TGTGCCACAGCCTGGACAGTCGTGAACACTGAAGCTTTCTTT. Amino acids: CATAWTVVNTEAFF.

The chain combines TRBV11-2 with TRBJ2-7; D gene ambiguous. The CDR3 is 12 amino acids. With 6 bases removed from V and 1 base from J, the gap between germline ends came to 7 bases. CDR1 is SGHAT and CDR2 is FQNNGV in the germline V gene. The CDR3 region has the DNA TGTGCCAGCAGTCACGGTTCCTACGAGCAGTACTTC. Translated: CASSHGSYEQYF.

The chain links TRBV4-1 to TRBJ1-5; 7 positions match TRBD1. CDR1 and CDR2 (germline): MGHRA, YSYEKL. V gave up 5 bases and J gave up 3 bases; unmatched junction bases: 1. The CDR3 runs 13 residues. The CDR3 protein is CASSRGLNQPQHF. CDR3 coding DNA: TGCGCCAGCAGCAGGGGGCTCAATCAGCCCCAGCATTTT.